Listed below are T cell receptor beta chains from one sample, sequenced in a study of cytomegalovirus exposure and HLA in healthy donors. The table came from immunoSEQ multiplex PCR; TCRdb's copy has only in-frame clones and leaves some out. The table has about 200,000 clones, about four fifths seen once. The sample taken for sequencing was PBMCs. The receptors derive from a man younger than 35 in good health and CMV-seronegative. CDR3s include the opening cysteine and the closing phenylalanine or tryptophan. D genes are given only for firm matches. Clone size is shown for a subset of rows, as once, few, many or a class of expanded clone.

TGTGCCACCAGCAGAGATCTCCTCGTAAACACTGAAGCTTTCTTT	CATSRDLLVNTEAFF	-	-	TRBV15	TRBJ1-1
TGTGCCAGCTCACCACAAGGGGAGGGTGGACTCCAGCATTTT	CASSPQGEGGLQHF	-	few	TRBV18	TRBJ1-5
TGTGCCAGCAGTGCGGGAAGAGATAGCAATCAGCCCCAGCATTTT	CASSAGRDSNQPQHF	-	-	TRBV6-6	TRBJ1-5
TGTGCCACCAGCAGAGCCTTTAGCGGGACGAACACCGGGGAGCTGTTTTTT	CATSRAFSGTNTGELFF	TRBD2	-	TRBV15	TRBJ2-2
TGTGCCAGTAGTATGCGCACAGGGGGCAGCAATCAGCCCCAGCATTTT	CASSMRTGGSNQPQHF	TRBD1	-	TRBV19	TRBJ1-5
TGTGCCAGCAGTTACTCAACCGGGGAAGCTTTCTTT	CASSYSTGEAFF	-	-	TRBV6-5	TRBJ1-1
TGTGCCAGCAGCCAAGATATCTGGAAGACGGGGACCCAGTACTTC	CASSQDIWKTGTQYF	-	-	TRBV4-2	TRBJ2-5
TGTGCTAGTGGGCCGACGGGACTAGCGGGAGGGGATGAGCAGTTCTTC	CASGPTGLAGGDEQFF	TRBD2	-	TRBV12-5	TRBJ2-1
TGTGCCAGCAGCGTAGGAACTGCCTCCTACGAGCAGTACTTC	CASSVGTASYEQYF	-	-	TRBV9	TRBJ2-7
TGTGCCTGGATCACGGGTTGGAACACCATATATTTT	CAWITGWNTIYF	-	-	TRBV30	TRBJ1-3
TGTGCCAGCAGCTTAGGGGTAGCGGGGGCTTTCGATGAGCAGTTCTTC	CASSLGVAGAFDEQFF	TRBD2	few	TRBV11-3	TRBJ2-1
TGTGCCGGGGGGAGGGACTACTCCTACGAGCAGTACTTC	CAGGRDYSYEQYF	TRBD2	-	TRBV6-1	TRBJ2-7
TGCGCCAGCAGCGCCGGGACTAGCGGGGTCACAGATACGCAGTATTTT	CASSAGTSGVTDTQYF	TRBD2	-	TRBV5-1	TRBJ2-3
TGTGCCAGCACCGTTAACGGACTAGCGAAATCAGATACGCAGTATTTT	CASTVNGLAKSDTQYF	TRBD2	-	TRBV9	TRBJ2-3
TGTGCCAGCAGCATAGCGGGAGGGGGTTACGAGCAGTACTTC	CASSIAGGGYEQYF	TRBD2	-	TRBV5-6	TRBJ2-7
TGTGCCAGCACTAAGACGGGACAGGGTTCTTACGAGCAGTACTTC	CASTKTGQGSYEQYF	TRBD1	-	TRBV5-4	TRBJ2-7
TGTGCCAGCTCACCAGGGGACAGATCCGGTAATGAAAAACTGTTTTTT	CASSPGDRSGNEKLFF	TRBD1	-	TRBV18	TRBJ1-4
TGTGCCAGCTCACCTTCCGGGACAGATGGCTACACCTTC	CASSPSGTDGYTF	TRBD1	-	TRBV18	TRBJ1-2
TGTGCCACCAGCAGAGAAGAGGACAGGGGACGTTTCACAGATACGCAGTATTTT	CATSREEDRGRFTDTQYF	TRBD1	-	TRBV15	TRBJ2-3
TGTGCCAGCAGCTTATACTCGGCGACTAGCGGGGCCTACGAGCAGTACTTC	CASSLYSATSGAYEQYF	TRBD2	-	TRBV7-8	TRBJ2-7
TGTGCCAGCAGTGGGGACAGGGGCTTTAATGAAAAACTGTTTTTT	CASSGDRGFNEKLFF	TRBD1	few	TRBV6-1	TRBJ1-4